This TCR beta chain was captured in a study of identical twins. In TCRdb, the 5' RACE reads were re-called with MiXCR into one record per CDR3 protein. The sample holds around 1.7 million distinct CDR3 sequences; less than 40% are singletons and the top ten take about 0.3%. Study findings and constraints: Insertion counts were lower in abundant cord blood beta clonotypes, a trend that memory repertoires did not show.

Worth noting for this clonotype: Its antigen remains unknown.

Trimming took off 4 bases at V and 3 bases at J, with 11 bases between the two ends. The CDR3 length is 14 residues. Germline CDR1 is SGHRS and CDR2 is YFSETQ. The TCR comes from a newborn girl in good health. This chain links TRBV5-1 with TRBJ2-1; D is unresolved. Specimen: cord blood. CDR3 sequence: CASSPISDYNEQFF. In DNA form, the CDR3 reads TGCGCCAGCAGCCCTATCTCCGACTACAATGAGCAGTTCTTC.